A selection of T cell receptor beta chains follows, all from one sample in a study of control samples from healthy donors and cancer patients. TCRdb keeps only in-frame clones here, not all; method: immunoSEQ multiplex PCR. This table has around 170,000 clones, roughly 88% appearing once. The sequenced sample was blood. These receptors all come from a woman in her thirties in good health. Both conserved end residues are part of each CDR3. The D gene is left open where the match is weak. A clone size is listed for some rows: how often the clone was seen (once, few, many), or a class if it is expanded.

DNA	CDR3	J	D	size	V
TGTGCCAGCAGTGGGACAGGGGGCTACGTCGAGACCCAGTACTTC	CASSGTGGYVETQYF	TRBJ2-5	TRBD1	NA	TRBV28
TGTGCCAGCAGCCTGGGACAAACAGATACGCAGTATTTT	CASSLGQTDTQYF	TRBJ2-3	NA	NA	TRBV7-8
TGTGCCACCAGCAGATCCCCGGGTAGCGGCGTGGATACGCAGTATTTT	CATSRSPGSGVDTQYF	TRBJ2-3	NA	NA	TRBV15
TGTGCCAGTAGCTACTCGGACAGCTTAAATGAAAAACTGTTTTTT	CASSYSDSLNEKLFF	TRBJ1-4	NA	NA	TRBV19
TGTGCCAGCAGCTTCAGGACAGGCGCCTCGGGTCAGCCCCAGCATTTT	CASSFRTGASGQPQHF	TRBJ1-5	TRBD1	once	TRBV5-6
TGTGCCAGCAGCACAAGTCGGGGGACCGGCGAAAGATCACCCCTCCACTTT	CASSTSRGTGERSPLHF	TRBJ1-6	NA	NA	TRBV21-1
TGTGCCACCAGTGGAGTCCAGCGGCCAGATGGGAATGAGCAGTTCTTC	CATSGVQRPDGNEQFF	TRBJ2-1	NA	once	TRBV24-1
TGTGCCAGCAGCCTCCAGCCCTACAATGAGCAGTTCTTC	CASSLQPYNEQFF	TRBJ2-1	NA	NA	TRBV12-3/TRBV12-4
TGTGCCATCAGTCGTAGCGGGGCTGAACTGAACACCGGGGAGCTGTTTTTT	CAISRSGAELNTGELFF	TRBJ2-2	TRBD2	NA	TRBV10-3
TGTGCCAGCTCACCACGGGCTAGCACAGATACGCAGTATTTT	CASSPRASTDTQYF	TRBJ2-3	NA	NA	TRBV18
TGTGCCAGCAGCCAGGACTGGGGCTCGGAGTTCTTC	CASSQDWGSEFF	TRBJ2-1	NA	NA	TRBV5-6
TGTGCCAGCTTGGGGAACACTGAAGCTTTCTTT	CASLGNTEAFF	TRBJ1-1	NA	NA	TRBV2
TGTGCCAGCAGCTTAGATCTAGGGGGTGGAGGGAATGAGCAGTTCTTC	CASSLDLGGGGNEQFF	TRBJ2-1	NA	NA	TRBV11-3
TGTGCCAGCAGCCACCCGGGACTAGGGGCTCATGAGCAGTTCTTC	CASSHPGLGAHEQFF	TRBJ2-1	TRBD2	NA	TRBV3-1/TRBV3-2
TGTGCCAGCAGCCCAAAGACAGGGGCCGGGACTGAAGCTTTCTTT	CASSPKTGAGTEAFF	TRBJ1-1	TRBD1	NA	TRBV7-6
TGCAGCGTCGGTCCATCGAACACTGAAGCTTTCTTT	CSVGPSNTEAFF	TRBJ1-1	NA	NA	TRBV29-1
TGTGCCACCAGTGATCCTACGGGACTAGCGAGGGATGAGCAGTTCTTC	CATSDPTGLARDEQFF	TRBJ2-1	TRBD2	NA	TRBV24-1
TGTGCCAGCAGGCGTGGGGAGAACAAGGGAGCTTTCTTT	CASRRGENKGAFF	TRBJ1-1	NA	NA	TRBV27
TGTGCCAGCAGCTTGTGGGGCCCCGTGGGCAATGAGCAGTTCTTC	CASSLWGPVGNEQFF	TRBJ2-1	NA	few	TRBV5-6
TGTGCCAGCAGCGTGGGGGGAATTGAATATGGCTACACCTTC	CASSVGGIEYGYTF	TRBJ1-2	NA	NA	TRBV9